This T cell receptor beta chain emerged from a study of T cells in Graves' hyperthyroidism and ophthalmopathy (dated by TCRdb to between 2018 and 2021). Notes on the research overall: Peripheral blood samples were taken at initial diagnosis, before any treatment was given. The 100 or so discovery patients were divided at random into training and test sets in a 7:3 ratio. Thyroid tissue and blood T-cell repertoires from about 6 Graves' hyperthyroidism patients were also compared in the study. To identify TCR V-J signatures that set the groups apart, the researchers used a discovery cohort of 100 patients, made up of under 45 with Graves' ophthalmopathy and 57 with stable Graves' hyperthyroidism. The paper describes TCR Vbeta CDR3 sequencing of 130 to 150 peripheral blood samples, made up of around 41 ophthalmopathy patients, around 78 hyperthyroidism patients and about 17 progressor patients. An independent validation cohort of around 20 hyperthyroidism patients and 17 patients who later progressed to ophthalmopathy tested prospective prediction of ophthalmopathy. After sampling, hyperthyroidism patients received methimazole starting at 30 mg daily, and ophthalmopathy patients received high-dose intravenous methylprednisolone. General study outcomes and caveats: Ophthalmopathy was separated from stable hyperthyroidism by a 13 V-J signature model, with around 90% sensitivity and just over 81% specificity obtained in cross-validation and 80%/75% obtained in testing. No statistical method was used to fix the sample size in advance, and group allocation was not hidden from the investigators. Blood samples also contained most of the expanded thyroid clonotypes (frequency above 0.001), which suggests that blood repertoires may reflect thyroid immune responses. In validation, progression to ophthalmopathy was predicted by the model with roughly 69% sensitivity and nearly 75% specificity, a median of about 6.4 months before onset.

This clonotype occurred many times. There is no known antigen for this receptor. Per-base qualities were not stored, and no clone one base away is much larger. The trim is 1 base for V and 6 bases for J, with a gap of 7 bases between the germline ends. As encoded in the germline V gene (reference sequence), CDR1 is DFQATT while CDR2 is SNEGSKA. From the cysteine up to the phenylalanine, the CDR3 has a length of 12 residues. Just CDR3 DNA is preserved here, 36 bases in frame from base 1. In the ophthalmopathy patients, disease was moderately to severely active, with a Clinical Activity Score of 3 or more, a NOSPECS grade of 4 or more, and a duration of less than 3 months. Patients with uncontrolled infections, other autoimmune diseases, pregnancy or lactation were excluded. Diagnoses were established on the basis of clinical symptoms, serum thyroxine and TRAb, thyroid ultrasound, and orbital computed tomography. PBMCs were isolated from about 10 ml of fresh peripheral blood by Ficoll-Paque density gradient centrifugation. Trizol reagent was used to extract total RNA, and RNA quality was then checked on an Agilent 2100 Bioanalyzer.

Amplification of TCR beta CDR3 regions was carried out from RNA transcripts. For the first round of RT-PCR on the TCR CDR3, the HTBI primer set was used together with the Qiagen OneStep RT-PCR kit. The libraries were constructed in a second round of multiplex PCR and then size-selected and purified. Sequencing of the libraries was done on an Illumina HiSeq2000 using paired-end 100 bp reads. Processing in the source paper ran as follows. Raw data were processed with SOAPnuke, discarding reads with adapters, uncalled bases, mean Phred below 15, or no exact constant-primer or identifier match. High-quality paired reads were merged using COPE v1.2.5, and each unique nucleotide sequence was defined as a clonotype. MiTCR v1.1 was used to align clonotypes to the IMGT TRBV, TRBD and TRBJ reference segments. The analysis was restricted to V-J combinations with a frequency above 0.0001, which together covered about 99% of the repertoires. The TCS score was defined as the ratio of F50 (clonal expansion) to E x V (chaos), calculated using BLOSUM62-based TCRdist between CDR3 peptides within each V-J. Welch's t-statistics and random forest reduced 500 to 550 V-J features to roughly 13, which were used in a naive Bayes classifier (R e1071). The public reads were run again by TCRdb, first through fastp at Q25 and then through MiXCR, and only productive beta chains were kept. Rows merge per CDR3 protein into single entries with the most common DNA and genes. The V and J calls and clone size come from TCRdb's table, not from the authors' own analysis. Across this sample there are hundreds of thousands of distinct CDR3 sequences, with roughly 21% seen only once. Roughly 50% of the sample is taken by the ten largest.

The clonotype originates from a man aged 35 to 55 with Graves' ophthalmopathy. Source material: blood. The chain is made from TRBV20-1 and TRBJ2-1, with an unclear D gene assignment. The CDR3: CSARGPTNEQFF. The DNA sequence reads TGCAGTGCTAGAGGGCCTACCAATGAGCAGTTCTTC.